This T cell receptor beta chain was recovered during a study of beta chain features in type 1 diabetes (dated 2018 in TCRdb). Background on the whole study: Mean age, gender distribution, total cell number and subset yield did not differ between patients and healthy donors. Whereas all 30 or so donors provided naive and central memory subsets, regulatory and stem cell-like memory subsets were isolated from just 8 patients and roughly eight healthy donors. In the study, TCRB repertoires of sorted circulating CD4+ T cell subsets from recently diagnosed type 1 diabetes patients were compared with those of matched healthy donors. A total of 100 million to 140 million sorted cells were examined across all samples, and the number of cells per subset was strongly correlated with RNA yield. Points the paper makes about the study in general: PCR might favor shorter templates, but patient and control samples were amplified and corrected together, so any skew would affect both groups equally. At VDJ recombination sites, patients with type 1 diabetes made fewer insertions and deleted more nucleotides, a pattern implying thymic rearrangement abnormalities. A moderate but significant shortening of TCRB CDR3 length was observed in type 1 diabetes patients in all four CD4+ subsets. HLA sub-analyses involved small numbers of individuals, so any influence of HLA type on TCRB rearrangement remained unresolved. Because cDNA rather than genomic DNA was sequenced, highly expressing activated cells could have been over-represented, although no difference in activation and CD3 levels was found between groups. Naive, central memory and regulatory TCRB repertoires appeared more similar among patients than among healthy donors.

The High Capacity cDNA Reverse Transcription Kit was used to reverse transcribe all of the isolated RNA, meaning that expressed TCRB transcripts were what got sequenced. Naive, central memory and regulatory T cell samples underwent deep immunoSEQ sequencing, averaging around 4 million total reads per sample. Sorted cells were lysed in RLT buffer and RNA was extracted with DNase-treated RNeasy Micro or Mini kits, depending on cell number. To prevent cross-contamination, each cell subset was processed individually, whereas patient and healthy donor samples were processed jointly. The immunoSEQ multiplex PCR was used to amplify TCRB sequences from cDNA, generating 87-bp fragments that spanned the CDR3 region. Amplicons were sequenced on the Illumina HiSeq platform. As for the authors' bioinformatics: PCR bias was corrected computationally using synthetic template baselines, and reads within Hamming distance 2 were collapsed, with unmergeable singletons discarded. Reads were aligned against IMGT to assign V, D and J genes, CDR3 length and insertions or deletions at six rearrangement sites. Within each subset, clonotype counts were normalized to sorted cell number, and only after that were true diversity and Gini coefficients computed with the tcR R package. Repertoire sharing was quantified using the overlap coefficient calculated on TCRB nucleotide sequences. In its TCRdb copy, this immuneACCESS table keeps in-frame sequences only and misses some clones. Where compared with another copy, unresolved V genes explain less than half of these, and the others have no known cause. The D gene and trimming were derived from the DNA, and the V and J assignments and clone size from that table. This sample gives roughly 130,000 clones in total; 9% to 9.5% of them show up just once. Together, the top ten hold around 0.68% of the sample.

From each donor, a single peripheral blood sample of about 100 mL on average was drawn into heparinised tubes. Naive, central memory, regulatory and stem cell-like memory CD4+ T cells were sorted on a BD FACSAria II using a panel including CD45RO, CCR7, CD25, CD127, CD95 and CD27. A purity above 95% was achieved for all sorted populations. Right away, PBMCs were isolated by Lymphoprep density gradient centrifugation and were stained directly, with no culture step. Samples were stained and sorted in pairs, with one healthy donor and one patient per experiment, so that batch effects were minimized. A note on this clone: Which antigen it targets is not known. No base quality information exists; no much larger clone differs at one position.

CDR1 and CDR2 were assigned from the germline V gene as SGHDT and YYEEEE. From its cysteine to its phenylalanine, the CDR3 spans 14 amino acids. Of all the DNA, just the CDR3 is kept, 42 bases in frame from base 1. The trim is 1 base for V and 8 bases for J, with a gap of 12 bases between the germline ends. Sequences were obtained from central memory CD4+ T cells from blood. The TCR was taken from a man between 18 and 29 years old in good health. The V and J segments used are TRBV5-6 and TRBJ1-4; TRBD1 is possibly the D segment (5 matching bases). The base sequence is TGTGCCAGCAGCTTGTCACAGGTTCGGGAAAAACTGTTTTTT. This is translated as CASSLSQVREKLFF.